The rows below give T cell receptor beta chains drawn from one sample of a study of T cells in Graves' hyperthyroidism and ophthalmopathy. TCRdb used MiXCR to reprocess the multiplex PCR reads, holding one entry per CDR3 protein. The sample records hundreds of thousands of distinct CDR3 sequences, 11% to 15% being singletons. Sequencing was done on a sample of blood. The source is a woman younger than 45 with Graves' hyperthyroidism that later progressed to Graves' ophthalmopathy. CDR3s include the opening cysteine and the closing phenylalanine or tryptophan. Each record gives: V gene, J gene, clone size, D gene, CDR3 DNA, CDR3 protein. D genes are given only for firm matches. A clone size is listed for some rows: how often the clone was seen (once, few, many), or a class if it is expanded.

V: TRBV29-1; J: TRBJ2-7; size: few; D: TRBD1; DNA: TGCAGCGCCCTGACAGGGACCGAGCAGTACTTC; CDR3: CSALTGTEQYF
V: TRBV28; J: TRBJ2-1; size: many; D: .; DNA: TGTGCCAGCAGTTCCCCCGGTAGCAGAGGCTACAATGAGCAGTTCTTC; CDR3: CASSSPGSRGYNEQFF
V: TRBV19; J: TRBJ2-2; size: few; D: .; DNA: TGTGCCAGTAGTATAGAGTACATAGTCAGCTCCGGGGAGCTGTTTTTT; CDR3: CASSIEYIVSSGELFF
V: TRBV28; J: TRBJ1-2; size: many; D: .; DNA: TGTGCCAGCAGTTTAGGCGCAAGGCACTATGGCTACACCTTC; CDR3: CASSLGARHYGYTF
V: TRBV20-1; J: TRBJ1-6; size: many; D: .; DNA: TGCAGTGCTAGAGGGGAACCGAATTCACCCCTCCACTTT; CDR3: CSARGEPNSPLHF
V: TRBV27; J: TRBJ1-3; size: few; D: .; DNA: TGTGCCAGCAGTATCAGGGGTTCTGGAAACACCATATATTTT; CDR3: CASSIRGSGNTIYF
V: TRBV4-1; J: TRBJ1-5; size: .; D: .; DNA: TGCGCCAGCAGCCAAGAGGCAGCCTATAATCAGCCCCAGCATTTT; CDR3: CASSQEAAYNQPQHF
V: TRBV20-1; J: TRBJ2-3; size: many; D: .; DNA: TGCAGTGCTAGAGCCCCGCTCGCTACCTTGGCAGATACGCAGTATTTT; CDR3: CSARAPLATLADTQYF
V: TRBV5-1; J: TRBJ1-1; size: many; D: .; DNA: TGCGCCAGCAGCTCCGAGATACGTGTGAACACTGAAGCTTTCTTT; CDR3: CASSSEIRVNTEAFF
V: TRBV6-6; J: TRBJ2-5; size: many; D: .; DNA: TGTGCCAGCAGTTACTCCCACCAGTCTCCGTACCAAGAGACCCAGTACTTC; CDR3: CASSYSHQSPYQETQYF
V: TRBV4-1; J: TRBJ1-3; size: .; D: .; DNA: TGCGCCAGCAGCCAAGGCCGGGTCGTTGGAAACACCATATATTTT; CDR3: CASSQGRVVGNTIYF